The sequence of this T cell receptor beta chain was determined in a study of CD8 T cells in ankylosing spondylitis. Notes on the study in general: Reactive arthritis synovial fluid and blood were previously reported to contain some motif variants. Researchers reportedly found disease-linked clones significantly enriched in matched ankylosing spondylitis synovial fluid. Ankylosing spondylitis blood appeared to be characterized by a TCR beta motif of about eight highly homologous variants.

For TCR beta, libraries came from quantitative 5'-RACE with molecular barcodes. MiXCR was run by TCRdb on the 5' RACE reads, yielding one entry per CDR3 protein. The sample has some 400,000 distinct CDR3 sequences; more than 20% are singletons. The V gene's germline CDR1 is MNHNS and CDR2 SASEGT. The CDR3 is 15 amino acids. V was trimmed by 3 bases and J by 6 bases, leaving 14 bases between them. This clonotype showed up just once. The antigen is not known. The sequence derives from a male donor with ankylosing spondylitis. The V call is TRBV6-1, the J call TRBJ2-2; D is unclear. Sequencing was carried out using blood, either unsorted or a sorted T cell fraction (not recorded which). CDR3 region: CASSELMGYSGELFF. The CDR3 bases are TGTGCCAGCAGTGAGCTAATGGGCTATTCCGGGGAGCTGTTTTTT.